This TCR beta chain stems from a study of T cell clonotyping in hematopoietic cell transplantation. The repertoire was sequenced with immunoSEQ multiplex PCR; TCRdb's copy has only in-frame clones and lacks some. The table records roughly 20,000 clones, roughly 90% of them present only once. Regarding this clone: The target antigen is unknown.

The time point: recipient sample about 28 days before transplant, after cytoreduction. Blood collection times were about day -28 and days 30, 100, 180 posttransplant. Study findings and constraints: Broader posttransplant TCR repertoire diversity was predicted by graft donor and pretransplant recipient Inverse Simpson Index values. CD4 and CD8 repertoire contributions could not be separated without sorting.

The receptor's source is a man aged 18 to 29 with biphenotypic leukemia. Some clones in this sample may be carry-over from other donors' samples. The specimen comprised peripheral blood mononuclear cells, sampled before stem cell transplant.

Here the CDR3 reads CASSLGSPYNEQFF. In DNA form, the CDR3 reads TGTGCCAGCAGCTTAGGCTCACCCTACAATGAGCAGTTCTTC. The V call is TRBV7-2, the J call TRBJ2-1; D is uncertain. This CDR3 comprises 14 residues. V was clipped by 1 base and J by 2 bases, with 6 bases between them. CDR1 and CDR2 (germline): SGHTA, FQGNSA. Together with reference TRBV7-2 and TRBJ2-1, the CDR3 gives the full variable domain: GAGVSQSPSNKVTEKGKDVELRCDPISGHTALYWYRQSLGQGLEFLIYFQGNSAPDKSGLPSDRFSAERTGGSVSTLTIQRTQQEDSAVYLCASSLGSPYNEQFFGPGTRLTVL.